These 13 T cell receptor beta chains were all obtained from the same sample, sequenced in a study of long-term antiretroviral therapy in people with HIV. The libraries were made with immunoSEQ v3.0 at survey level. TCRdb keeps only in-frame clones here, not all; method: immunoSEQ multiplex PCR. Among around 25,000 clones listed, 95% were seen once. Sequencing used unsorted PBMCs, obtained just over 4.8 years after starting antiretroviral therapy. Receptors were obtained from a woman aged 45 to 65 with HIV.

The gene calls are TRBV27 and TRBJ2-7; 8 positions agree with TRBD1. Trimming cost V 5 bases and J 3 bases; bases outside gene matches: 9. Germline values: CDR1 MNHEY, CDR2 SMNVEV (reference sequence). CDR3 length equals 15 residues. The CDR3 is CASSPGTGLSYEQYF. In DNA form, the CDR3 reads TGTGCCAGCAGTCCGGGGACAGGCCTGAGCTACGAGCAGTACTTC.

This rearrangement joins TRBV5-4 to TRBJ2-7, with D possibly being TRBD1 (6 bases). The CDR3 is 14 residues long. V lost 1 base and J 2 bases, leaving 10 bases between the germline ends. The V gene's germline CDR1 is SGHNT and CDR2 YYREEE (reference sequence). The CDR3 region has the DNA TGTGCCAGCAGCTTGATGACAGGTCCCTACGAGCAGTACTTC. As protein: CASSLMTGPYEQYF. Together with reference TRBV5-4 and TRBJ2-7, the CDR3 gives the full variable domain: ETGVTQSPTHLIKTRGQQVTLRCSSQSGHNTVSWYQQALGQGPQFIFQYYREEENGRGNFPPRFSGLQFPNYSSELNVNALELDDSALYLCASSLMTGPYEQYFGPGTRLTVT.

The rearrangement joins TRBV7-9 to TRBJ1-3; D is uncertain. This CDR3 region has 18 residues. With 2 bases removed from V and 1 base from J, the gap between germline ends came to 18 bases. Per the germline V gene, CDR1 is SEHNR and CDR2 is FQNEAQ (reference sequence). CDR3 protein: CASSLFGSLAISGNTIYF. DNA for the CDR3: TGTGCCAGCAGCTTATTCGGTTCGTTAGCGATTTCTGGAAACACCATATATTTT.

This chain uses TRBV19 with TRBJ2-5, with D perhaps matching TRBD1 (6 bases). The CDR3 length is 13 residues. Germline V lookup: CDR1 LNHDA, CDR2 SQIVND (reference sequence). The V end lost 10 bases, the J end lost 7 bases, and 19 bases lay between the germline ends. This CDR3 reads CATAQTGMGTQYF. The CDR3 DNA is TGTGCCACCGCACAAACAGGGATGGGGACCCAGTACTTC.

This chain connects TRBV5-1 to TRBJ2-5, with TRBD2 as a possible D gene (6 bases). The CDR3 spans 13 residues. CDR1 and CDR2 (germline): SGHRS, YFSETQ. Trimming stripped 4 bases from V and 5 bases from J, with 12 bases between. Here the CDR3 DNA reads TGCGCCAGCAGCCTGGGTGGAGGGGAGACCCAGTACTTC. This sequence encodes CASSLGGGETQYF.

This CDR3 reads CASTGRVGYNEQFF. DNA for the CDR3: TGTGCCAGCACGGGGAGGGTGGGCTACAATGAGCAGTTCTTC. The chain has TRBV6-1 and TRBJ2-1, with 7 bases lining up with TRBD2. The CDR3 is 14 residues long. Germline CDR1 and CDR2: MNHNS and SASEGT. After removal of 7 bases from V and 3 bases from J, the junction contained 6 bases not matched to a gene.

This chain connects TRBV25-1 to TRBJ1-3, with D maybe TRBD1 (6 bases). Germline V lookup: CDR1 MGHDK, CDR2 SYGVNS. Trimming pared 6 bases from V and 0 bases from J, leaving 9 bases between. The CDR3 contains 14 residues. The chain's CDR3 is CASRETGSGNTIYF. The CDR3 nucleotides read TGTGCCAGCAGAGAGACAGGCTCTGGAAACACCATATATTTT.

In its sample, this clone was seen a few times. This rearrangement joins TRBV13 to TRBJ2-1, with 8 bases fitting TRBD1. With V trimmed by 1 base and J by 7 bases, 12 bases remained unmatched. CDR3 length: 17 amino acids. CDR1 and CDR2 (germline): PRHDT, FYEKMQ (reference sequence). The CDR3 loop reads CASSLEFRGQVRNEQFF. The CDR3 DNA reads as TGTGCCAGCAGCTTAGAATTTCGGGGACAGGTCAGGAATGAGCAGTTCTTC.

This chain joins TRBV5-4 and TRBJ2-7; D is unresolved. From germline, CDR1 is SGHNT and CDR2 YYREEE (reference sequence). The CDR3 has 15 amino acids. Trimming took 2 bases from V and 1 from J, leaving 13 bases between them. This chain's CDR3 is CASSLPGFGSYEQYF. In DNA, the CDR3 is TGTGCCAGCAGCTTACCGGGTTTTGGGTCCTACGAGCAGTACTTC.

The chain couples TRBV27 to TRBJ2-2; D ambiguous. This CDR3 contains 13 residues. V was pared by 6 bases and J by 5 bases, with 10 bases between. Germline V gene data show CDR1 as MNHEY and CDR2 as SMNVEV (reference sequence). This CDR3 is CASSLRSTGELFF. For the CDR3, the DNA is TGTGCCAGCAGCCTGCGTTCGACCGGGGAGCTGTTTTTT.

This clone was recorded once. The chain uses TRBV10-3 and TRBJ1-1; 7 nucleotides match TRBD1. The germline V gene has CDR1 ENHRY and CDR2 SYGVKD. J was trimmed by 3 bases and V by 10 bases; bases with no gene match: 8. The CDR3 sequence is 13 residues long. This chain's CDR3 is CATSGGGYTEAFF. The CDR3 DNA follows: TGTGCCACGTCAGGGGGAGGGTACACTGAAGCTTTCTTT.

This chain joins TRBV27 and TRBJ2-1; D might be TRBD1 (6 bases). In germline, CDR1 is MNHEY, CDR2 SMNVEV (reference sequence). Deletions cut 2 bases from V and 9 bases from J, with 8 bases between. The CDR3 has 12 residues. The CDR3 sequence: CASSLKGVEQFF. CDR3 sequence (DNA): TGTGCCAGCAGTTTAAAGGGGGTTGAGCAGTTCTTC.

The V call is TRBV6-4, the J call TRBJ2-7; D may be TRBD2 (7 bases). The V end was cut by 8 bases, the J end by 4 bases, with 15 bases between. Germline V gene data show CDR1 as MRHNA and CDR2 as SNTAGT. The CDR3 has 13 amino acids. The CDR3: CASAGGRTYEQYF. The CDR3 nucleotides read TGTGCCAGCGCCGGGGGGCGCACATACGAGCAGTACTTC.